Below are 18 T cell receptor beta chains sequenced from a single sample in a study of T-cell reconstitution after alpha-beta-depleted transplantation in children. Preparing the TCRbeta library involved the use of unique molecular identifiers. TCRdb itself ran the PCR reads through MiXCR, one entry per CDR3 protein. The sample records around 90,000 distinct CDR3 sequences, 15% being singletons. Here the sequenced sample was PBMCs, mostly from graft donor cells, taken 180 days after TCRalphabeta/CD19-depleted stem cell transplant. Source of these receptors: a male patient between 2 and 10 years old who had a stem cell transplant for acute lymphoblastic leukemia, so the T cells may come from the graft donor.

This clonotype appeared a few times. The chain recombines TRBV7-9 with TRBJ2-3; D not resolved. The CDR3 extends over 16 amino acids. V was cut by 8 bases and J by 0 bases, with 18 bases left in between. From germline, CDR1 is SEHNR and CDR2 FQNEAQ (reference sequence). The CDR3 nucleotides read TGTGCCAGCCTCAACTCCCAATTTTCTAGCACAGATACGCAGTATTTT. Translated: CASLNSQFSSTDTQYF.

On this clonotype itself: This clone may be a read error of a much larger clone one base away. Here the CDR3 reads CANSITPNGNYGYTF. CDR3 coding DNA: TGCGCCAACAGCATAACCCCCAATGGGAACTATGGCTACACCTTC. The chain recombines TRBV5-1 with TRBJ1-2; D is unclear. The CDR3 runs to 15 residues. Germline V gene lookup returns CDR1 SGHRS and CDR2 YFSETQ.

This clonotype was found many times. The J gene is TRBJ2-1, the V gene TRBV20-1, with D perhaps TRBD2 (6 bases). The V gene lost 6 bases and the J gene lost 0 bases, with 12 bases spanning the gap. Per the germline V gene, CDR1 is DFQATT and CDR2 is SNEGSKA (reference sequence). The CDR3 extends over 14 amino acids. The CDR3 spells CSAVRLDSYNEQFF. CDR3 nucleotide sequence: TGCAGTGCCGTTAGACTAGACTCCTACAATGAGCAGTTCTTC.

The chain carries TRBV4-2 and TRBJ2-2, with a possible D match to TRBD2 (6 bases). The V gene's germline CDR1 is LGHNA and CDR2 YNFKEQ. Trimming took 4 bases from V and 4 from J, leaving 13 bases between them. This CDR3 is 15 amino acids long. The CDR3 bases are TGTGCCAGCAGCCTACCTGGGGGGACCACCGGGGAGCTGTTTTTT. The encoded protein is CASSLPGGTTGELFF.

The rearrangement joins TRBV11-2 to TRBJ1-1; 9 nucleotides match TRBD1. The V gene's germline CDR1 is SGHAT and CDR2 FQNNGV. The CDR3 loop spans 15 amino acids. V lost 5 bases, J lost 4 bases, and 8 bases stayed unmatched. The CDR3 sequence is CASSPPDRGGTEAFF. The DNA for the CDR3 is TGTGCCAGCAGCCCCCCGGACAGGGGCGGCACTGAAGCTTTCTTT.

This rearrangement joins TRBV7-2 to TRBJ1-1; unclear D gene. V lost 1 base to trimming and J lost 0 bases, with 6 bases between them. The CDR3 has 14 amino acids. CDR1 SGHTA and CDR2 FQGNSA come from the germline V gene. The CDR3, as DNA: TGTGCCAGCAGCTTAGTATTCCTGAACACTGAAGCTTTCTTT. Amino acids: CASSLVFLNTEAFF.

This clonotype showed up just a few times. This rearrangement joins TRBV20-1 to TRBJ2-3; D is possibly TRBD1 (6 bases). This CDR3 region has 15 residues. Per the germline V gene, CDR1 is DFQATT and CDR2 is SNEGSKA (reference sequence). V lost 6 bases, J lost 5 bases, and 21 bases lay in between. The CDR3 nucleotides are TGCAGTGCCATCATCCCTCCGGCAGGGGTAGATACGCAGTATTTT. Translation gives CSAIIPPAGVDTQYF.

The chain joins TRBV7-8 to TRBJ2-5; 12 bases line up with TRBD2. This CDR3 has 16 residues. Per germline, CDR1 SGHVS and CDR2 FQNEAQ. The trim removed 5 bases at V and 2 bases at J, leaving 6 bases unmatched. For the CDR3, the DNA is TGTGCCAGCAGCCCTCTAGCGGGGGGGCTTCAAGAGACCCAGTACTTC. Its protein product is CASSPLAGGLQETQYF.

This clonotype was counted a few times. The V call is TRBV12-3 or TRBV12-4, the J call TRBJ2-5, with 11 bases lining up with TRBD1. This CDR3 is 15 amino acids long. J gave up 5 bases and V 5 bases, and 7 bases lay outside the gene matches. The CDR3 protein is CASSPRTGGFETQYF. The CDR3 bases are TGTGCCAGCAGTCCTCGGACAGGGGGCTTTGAGACCCAGTACTTC.

This clonotype was observed a handful of times. One end of the junction is discordant with germline, which a read error may explain. The chain is built from TRBV12-3 or TRBV12-4 and TRBJ2-3, with D perhaps TRBD1 or TRBD2 (7 bases each). The CDR3 spans 10 residues. CDR3 residues: CASGRDSKLF. CDR3 coding DNA: TGTGCCAGCGGGAGGGACAGTAAGCTTTTT.

The chain's CDR3 is CATPLRGYEQYF. The CDR3 bases are TGCGCCACACCTTTACGGGGGTACGAGCAGTACTTC. J is TRBJ2-7 and V is TRBV5-1, with TRBD2 as a possible D gene (6 bases). The CDR3 totals 12 residues. The V end lost 9 bases, the J end lost 4 bases, and 14 bases lay between the germline ends. CDR1 is SGHRS and CDR2 is YFSETQ in the germline V gene.

The rearrangement links TRBV3-1 to TRBJ2-2; TRBD1 might be the D (5 bases). Deletions cut 5 bases from V and 5 bases from J, with 6 bases between. Germline V lookup: CDR1 LGHDT, CDR2 YNNKEL (reference sequence). The length of the CDR3 is 12 residues. The CDR3 loop reads CASSKGTGELFF. The CDR3 DNA follows: TGTGCCAGCAGCAAGGGGACCGGGGAGCTGTTTTTT.

The rearrangement uses TRBV4-2 and TRBJ1-1; TRBD1 might be the D (5 bases). With 0 bases removed from V and 10 bases from J, the gap between germline ends came to 6 bases. The length of the CDR3 is 11 residues. The germline CDR1 and CDR2 sequences are LGHNA and YNFKEQ. CDR3 sequence (DNA): TGTGCCAGCAGCCAAGATAGGGGAGCTTTCTTT. Its protein is CASSQDRGAFF.

CDR3 sequence reads: CASSPGTATNEKLFF. The CDR3 coding sequence is TGTGCCAGCTCACCAGGGACAGCCACTAATGAAAAACTGTTTTTT. The gene calls are TRBV18 and TRBJ1-4; the match to TRBD1 covers 7 bases. Germline values: CDR1 KGHSH, CDR2 LQKENI. The CDR3 consists of 15 residues. J gave up 2 bases and V 2 bases, and 2 bases lay outside the gene matches.

The chain links TRBV7-2 to TRBJ1-2, with D perhaps TRBD1 (6 bases). The V gene lost 5 bases and the J gene lost 8 bases, with 18 bases spanning the gap. Germline CDR1 and CDR2: SGHTA and FQGNSA. The CDR3 contains 14 residues. CDR3 nucleotide sequence: TGTGCCAGCAGCCCCACAGGGCTTCTCTACGGCTACACCTTC. This sequence encodes CASSPTGLLYGYTF.

The V gene is TRBV5-1, the J gene TRBJ1-3; no clear D gene. This CDR3 has 12 residues. V gave up 4 bases and J gave up 4 bases, with 6 bases separating them. Per germline, CDR1 SGHRS and CDR2 YFSETQ. The CDR3 nucleotides are TGCGCCAGCAGCCCGGCCGGAAACACCATATATTTT. This sequence encodes CASSPAGNTIYF.

This clonotype was picked up many times. The chain employs TRBV11-2 and TRBJ2-3; no firm D call. From germline, CDR1 is SGHAT and CDR2 FQNNGV. V lost 0 bases, J lost 4 bases, and 11 bases lay in between. The CDR3 is 15 residues long. In DNA form, the CDR3 reads TGTGCCAGCAGCTTAGATGGTGGGTTTCCAGATACGCAGTATTTT. Translation: CASSLDGGFPDTQYF.

V usage is TRBV28 and J usage is TRBJ2-7; maybe TRBD1 (6 bases). Trimming cost V 2 bases and J 0 bases, with 17 bases left between them. The CDR3 runs to 17 residues. The germline gives CDR1 MDHEN, CDR2 SYDVKM. The CDR3 is CASSLAPGGDSSYEQYF. The CDR3 DNA reads as TGTGCCAGCAGTTTAGCTCCTGGGGGCGACAGCTCCTACGAGCAGTACTTC.